The 22 T cell receptor beta chains below were found in one sample sequenced in a study of cytomegalovirus exposure and HLA in healthy donors. The PCR ran on 60 Vbeta and 13 Jbeta primers. The table came from immunoSEQ multiplex PCR; TCRdb's copy has only in-frame clones and leaves some out. The data contain 90,000 to 95,000 clones, roughly 79% of them seen just once; the ten biggest clones take up 0.5% to 0.65%. Sequenced sample: PBMCs. Source of these receptors: a man aged 30-40 years in good health and CMV-seronegative.

This clone was seen a few times. This sequence joins TRBV9 and TRBJ2-3; weak D call: TRBD2 (5 bases). CDR3 length: 16 residues. Germline CDR1 SGDLS, CDR2 YYNGEE. Trimming took off 0 bases at V and 5 bases at J, with 16 bases between the two ends. CDR3 coding DNA: TGTGCCAGCAGCGTAGCCTCAGCGGAGCGAGGAGATACGCAGTATTTT. Amino acids: CASSVASAERGDTQYF.

This chain joins TRBV25-1 and TRBJ1-5; D perhaps matches TRBD1 (5 bases). V shed 1 base and J shed 1 base, with 5 bases lying between them. The germline V gene encodes CDR1 MGHDK and CDR2 SYGVNS. This CDR3 is built from 14 residues. Here the CDR3 reads CASSEWGSNQPQHF. DNA for the CDR3: TGTGCCAGCAGTGAATGGGGCAGCAATCAGCCCCAGCATTTT.

The CDR3 DNA follows: TGTGCCAGCAGCTTAGCGTTGGCAGGGCGAAACACCGGGGAGCTGTTTTTT. It is translated as CASSLALAGRNTGELFF. V gene TRBV7-7 combines with J gene TRBJ2-2, with D perhaps matching TRBD1 (5 bases). CDR1 and CDR2 from the germline V gene are SSHAT and FNYEAQ (reference sequence). V dropped 0 bases and J dropped 2 bases, with 13 bases sitting between them. CDR3 length: 17 residues.

The genes are TRBV9 and TRBJ2-2, with D perhaps matching TRBD2 (6 bases). CDR1 SGDLS and CDR2 YYNGEE come from the germline V gene. The CDR3 covers 14 residues. Between the trimmed V and J ends, which lost 4 bases and 7 bases, there was a span of 14 bases. The CDR3 region has the DNA TGTGCCAGCAGCCAAGAGGAGGGGCGCGGGGAGCTGTTTTTT. It is translated as CASSQEEGRGELFF.

This chain joins TRBV6-1 and TRBJ2-5, with 7 bases lining up with TRBD2. CDR3 length equals 13 residues. Losses at the gene ends were 7 bases for V and 5 bases for J; bases not matched to a gene: 7. Germline loops: CDR1 MNHNS, CDR2 SASEGT. The DNA of the CDR3 is TGTGCCAGCATGGCGGGACTAAGGGAGACCCAGTACTTC. Its protein product is CASMAGLRETQYF.

This sequence joins TRBV4-3 and TRBJ2-1, with 12 bases lining up with TRBD2. CDR1 is LGHNA and CDR2 is YSLEER in the germline V gene. V was pared by 2 bases and J by 10 bases, with 6 bases of the junction left unmatched. This CDR3 is 15 amino acids long. The DNA for the CDR3 is TGCGCCAGCAGCCAATGGACTAGCGGGGCGGGGGAGCAGTTCTTC. Residues: CASSQWTSGAGEQFF.

This sequence joins TRBV5-6 and TRBJ2-5, with 15 bases fitting TRBD2. V trimming: 3 bases; J trimming: 0 bases; junction bases outside the gene matches: 6. CDR3 length: 18 residues. Germline V gene sequence: CDR1 SGHDT, CDR2 YYEEEE. The CDR3 DNA follows: TGTGCCAGCAGCTATCCCGGGACTAGCGGGGGGAACCAAGAGACCCAGTACTTC. Its protein product is CASSYPGTSGGNQETQYF.

V gene TRBV14 combines with J gene TRBJ1-3; D remains unclear. Germline lookup yields CDR1 SGHDN and CDR2 FVKESK. This CDR3 comprises 11 residues. V was shortened by 8 bases and J by 7 bases, with 9 bases between the two germline ends. The chain's CDR3 is CASGSWNTIYF. DNA of the CDR3: TGTGCCAGCGGCTCCTGGAACACCATATATTTT.

The V and J genes are TRBV29-1 and TRBJ1-6; possible D gene TRBD1, 5 bases. The length of the CDR3 is 14 residues. Trimming removed 5 bases at V and 5 bases at J, with 13 bases between. CDR1 is SQVTM, CDR2 ANQGSEA, per germline. Here the CDR3 reads CSVQVQQDNSPLHF. CDR3 bases: TGCAGCGTTCAGGTTCAACAGGATAATTCACCCCTCCACTTT.

V usage is TRBV15 and J usage is TRBJ2-5; D perhaps matches TRBD1 (5 bases). Germline CDR1 LNHNV, CDR2 YYDKDF (reference sequence). V was cut by 5 bases and J by 3 bases, with 19 bases left in between. This CDR3 has 16 residues. CDR3 protein: CATSSPWGRGEETQYF. The CDR3 DNA sequence: TGTGCCACCAGCTCTCCGTGGGGAAGGGGTGAAGAGACCCAGTACTTC.

The rearrangement joins TRBV5-1 to TRBJ1-4; unclear D gene. This CDR3 contains 13 residues. Trimming removed 0 bases at V and 8 bases at J, with 8 bases between. Looked up from germline, CDR1 is SGHRS and CDR2 is YFSETQ. The CDR3 DNA follows: TGCGCCAGCAGCTTGGAAACAGCAGAAAAACTGTTTTTT. Amino acids: CASSLETAEKLFF.

The rearrangement joins TRBV28 to TRBJ1-6; tentatively, D is TRBD1 (5 bases). This CDR3 region has 12 residues. Germline CDR1 MDHEN, CDR2 SYDVKM. V was clipped by 4 bases and J by 7 bases, with 5 bases between them. This CDR3 is CASSSGNSPLHF. CDR3 in DNA: TGTGCCAGCAGTTCAGGGAATTCACCCCTCCACTTT.

V usage is TRBV20-1 and J usage is TRBJ2-3; D is unclear. The CDR3 extends over 11 amino acids. Germline assignment: CDR1 DFQATT and CDR2 SNEGSKA (reference sequence). Trimming took 4 bases from V and 5 from J, leaving 7 bases between them. Here the CDR3 DNA reads TGCAGTGCTATAGTGAAAGATACGCAGTATTTT. Translation: CSAIVKDTQYF.

The rearrangement uses TRBV5-8 and TRBJ1-4; D perhaps matches TRBD1 (5 bases). Germline CDR1 SGHTS, CDR2 YDEGEE. The CDR3 totals 15 residues. V lost 4 bases, J lost 0 bases, and 10 bases lay in between. CDR3 bases: TGTGCCAGCAGCCGGGGGGGGGCAACTAATGAAAAACTGTTTTTT. Amino acid sequence: CASSRGGATNEKLFF.

The chain couples TRBV19 to TRBJ1-5, with a weak D call TRBD1 (5 bases). The V gene lost 2 bases and the J gene lost 3 bases, with 14 bases spanning the gap. The CDR3 contains 16 residues. The germline gives CDR1 LNHDA, CDR2 SQIVND (reference sequence). The CDR3: CASSIITKGINQPQHF. The CDR3 bases are TGTGCCAGTAGTATAATAACTAAGGGGATCAATCAGCCCCAGCATTTT.

This chain uses TRBV7-9 with TRBJ1-4; possible D gene TRBD1, 5 bases. Trimming took 5 bases from V and 0 from J, leaving 22 bases between them. Germline CDR1 and CDR2: SEHNR and FQNEAQ (reference sequence). This CDR3 contains 19 residues. CDR3 region: CASSLLPLGRDSTNEKLFF. CDR3 coding DNA: TGTGCCAGCAGCCTCCTCCCCCTGGGTAGGGACTCAACTAATGAAAAACTGTTTTTT.

The rearrangement joins TRBV7-9 to TRBJ2-1, with TRBD2 matching over 13 bases. The germline CDR1 and CDR2 sequences are SEHNR and FQNEAQ (reference sequence). The CDR3 has 16 amino acids. J lost 6 bases, V lost 5 bases, and 7 bases had no gene match. The CDR3 loop is CASSARTSGSINEQFF. CDR3 coding DNA: TGTGCCAGCAGCGCAAGGACTAGCGGGAGTATCAATGAGCAGTTCTTC.

This clone came up a few times. This sample also contains other DNA sequences that code for the same CDR3. V is TRBV7-6 and J is TRBJ1-5, with D perhaps TRBD1 (6 bases). V shed 1 base and J shed 0 bases, with 10 bases lying between them. Germline assignment: CDR1 SGHVS and CDR2 FNYEAQ. The CDR3 loop spans 16 amino acids. CDR3 coding DNA: TGTGCCAGCAGCTTAGGGGGGCTTTATAGCAATCAGCCCCAGCATTTT. Translation: CASSLGGLYSNQPQHF.

V gene TRBV7-9 combines with J gene TRBJ2-1; D gene ambiguous. The CDR3 loop spans 10 amino acids. CDR1 and CDR2 from the germline V gene are SEHNR and FQNEAQ (reference sequence). V lost 8 bases to trimming and J lost 12 bases, with 11 bases between them. The CDR3: CASGPIWQFF. In DNA form, the CDR3 reads TGTGCCAGCGGGCCTATTTGGCAGTTCTTC.

In this sample, this clone turned up once. CDR3 in DNA: TGTGCCAGCAGCCATACTGGCGGGGGATGGCCTTTCGAGCAGTACGTC. Amino acids: CASSHTGGGWPFEQYV. The genes are TRBV7-9 and TRBJ2-7; TRBD2 agrees at 7 bases. The CDR3 length is 16 residues. V lost 5 bases to trimming and J lost 6 bases; unmatched junction nucleotides: 16. The germline V gene encodes CDR1 SEHNR and CDR2 FQNEAQ (reference sequence).

This clone was picked up a small number of times. The rearrangement links TRBV6-1 to TRBJ2-3; possible D gene TRBD2, 7 bases. The V gene's germline CDR1 is MNHNS and CDR2 SASEGT. V lost 4 bases, J lost 3 bases, and 23 bases lay in between. CDR3 length: 18 amino acids. The CDR3 nucleotides are TGTGCCAGCAGTGGAGCGGGGTATGGGGGGGGCCGTACAGATACGCAGTATTTT. Translating it yields CASSGAGYGGGRTDTQYF.

The V gene is TRBV5-8, the J gene TRBJ1-5; D may be TRBD1 (5 bases). The ends were cut back, 1 base at V and 4 bases at J, with 12 bases in the middle. The CDR3 loop spans 15 amino acids. The germline CDR1 and CDR2 sequences are SGHTS and YDEGEE. In DNA form, the CDR3 reads TGTGCCAGCAGCTTGCGTCCCAGGGATAATCAGCCCCAGCATTTT. Its translation is CASSLRPRDNQPQHF.